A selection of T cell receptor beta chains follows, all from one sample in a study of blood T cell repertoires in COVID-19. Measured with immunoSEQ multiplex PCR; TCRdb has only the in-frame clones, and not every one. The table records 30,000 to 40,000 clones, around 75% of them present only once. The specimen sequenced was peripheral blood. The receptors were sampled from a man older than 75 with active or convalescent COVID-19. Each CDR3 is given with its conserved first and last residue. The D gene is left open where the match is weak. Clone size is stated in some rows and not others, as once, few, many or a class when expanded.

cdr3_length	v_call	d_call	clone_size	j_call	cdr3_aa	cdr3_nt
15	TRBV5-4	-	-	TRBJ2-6	CASRLEVGGANVLTF	TGTGCCAGCAGACTCGAGGTTGGCGGGGCCAACGTCCTGACTTTC
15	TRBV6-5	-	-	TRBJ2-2	CASSYRPQTAGELFF	TGTGCCAGCAGTTACCGACCCCAGACAGCCGGGGAGCTGTTTTTT
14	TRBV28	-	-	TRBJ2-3	CASTDISKTDTQYF	TGTGCCAGCACGGACATATCGAAAACAGATACGCAGTATTTT
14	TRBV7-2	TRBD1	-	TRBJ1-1	CASSSDRGLGEAFF	TGTGCCAGCAGCTCGGACAGGGGGCTGGGTGAAGCTTTCTTT
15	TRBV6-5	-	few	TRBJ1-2	CASSYQGGANYGYTF	TGTGCCAGCAGTTATCAAGGGGGAGCTAACTATGGCTACACCTTC
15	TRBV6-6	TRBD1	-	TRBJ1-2	CASSSGTGGANGYTF	TGTGCCAGCAGTTCCGGGACAGGGGGCGCGAATGGCTACACCTTC
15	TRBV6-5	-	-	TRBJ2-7	CASSPSTGLTLEQYF	TGTGCCAGCAGCCCCTCCACAGGGTTGACACTCGAGCAGTACTTC
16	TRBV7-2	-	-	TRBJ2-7	CASSFFSTGRAYEQYF	TGTGCCAGCAGCTTTTTCTCAACAGGACGGGCCTACGAGCAGTACTTC
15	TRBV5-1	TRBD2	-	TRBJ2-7	CASSHSRELRSEQYF	TGCGCCAGCAGCCACTCGCGGGAGTTAAGAAGCGAGCAGTACTTC
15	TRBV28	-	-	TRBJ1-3	CASSENQNSGNTIYF	TGTGCCAGCAGTGAAAACCAGAACTCTGGAAACACCATATATTTT
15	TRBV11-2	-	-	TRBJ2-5	CASSPFGGQVETQYF	TGTGCCAGCAGCCCTTTTGGGGGCCAGGTAGAGACCCAGTACTTC
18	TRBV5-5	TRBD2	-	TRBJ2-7	CASSYGLAGASSGYEQYF	TGTGCCAGCAGTTACGGACTAGCGGGAGCTTCATCTGGGTACGAGCAGTACTTC
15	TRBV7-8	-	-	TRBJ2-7	CASSSRRLVGYEQYF	TGTGCCAGCAGCTCCCGGCGACTAGTAGGCTACGAGCAGTACTTC
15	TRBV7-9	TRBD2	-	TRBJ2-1	CASSLVLAGNNEQFF	TGTGCCAGCAGCTTAGTCCTAGCGGGGAACAATGAGCAGTTCTTC
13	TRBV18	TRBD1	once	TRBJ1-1	CASSGTGGNEAFF	TGTGCCAGCTCAGGCACAGGGGGGAACGAAGCTTTCTTT
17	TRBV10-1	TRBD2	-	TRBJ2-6	CASSVKRDTAGANVLTF	TGCGCCAGCAGTGTAAAGCGGGATACGGCTGGGGCCAACGTCCTGACTTTC
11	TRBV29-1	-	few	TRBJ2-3	CSVEVVDTQYF	TGCAGCGTTGAAGTCGTGGATACGCAGTATTTT
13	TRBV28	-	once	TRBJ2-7	CASRIAENYEQYF	TGTGCCAGCAGAATAGCGGAAAACTACGAGCAGTACTTC
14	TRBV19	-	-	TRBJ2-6	CASTSGYGANVLTF	TGTGCCAGTACATCAGGGTATGGGGCCAACGTCCTGACTTTC
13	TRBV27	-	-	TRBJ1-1	CASRFRELSEAFF	TGTGCCAGCAGGTTTCGTGAGTTATCTGAAGCTTTCTTT
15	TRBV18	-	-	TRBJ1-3	CASSPWRDSGNTIYF	TGTGCCAGCTCACCATGGAGGGACTCTGGAAACACCATATATTTT
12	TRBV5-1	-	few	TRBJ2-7	CASSLKTEKQYF	TGCGCCAGCAGCTTGAAGACAGAAAAGCAGTACTTC
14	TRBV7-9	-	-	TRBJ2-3	CASSENVQGNTQYF	TGTGCCAGCAGCGAAAACGTTCAGGGAAATACGCAGTATTTT
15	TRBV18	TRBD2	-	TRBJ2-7	CASSPVTSGSSEQYF	TGTGCCAGCTCACCAGTTACTAGCGGGAGTAGCGAGCAGTACTTC
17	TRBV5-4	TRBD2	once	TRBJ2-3	CASSLRLAGGPTDTQYF	TGTGCCAGCAGCCTCCGACTAGCGGGAGGGCCTACGGATACGCAGTATTTT
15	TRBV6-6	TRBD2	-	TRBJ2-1	CASRERTSGYNEQFF	TGTGCCAGCAGGGAAAGGACTAGCGGATACAATGAGCAGTTCTTC
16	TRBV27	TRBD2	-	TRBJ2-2	CASSPQPGTSVGELFF	TGTGCCAGCAGTCCGCAGCCCGGGACTAGCGTCGGGGAGCTGTTTTTT
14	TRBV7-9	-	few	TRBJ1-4	CASSFLGGNEKLFF	TGTGCCAGCAGCTTTTTAGGGGGTAATGAAAAACTGTTTTTT
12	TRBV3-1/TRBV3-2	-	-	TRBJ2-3	CASSGGADTQYF	TGTGCCAGCAGTGGAGGCGCAGATACGCAGTATTTT
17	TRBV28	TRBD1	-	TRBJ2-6	CASSWARDSSGANVLTF	TGTGCCAGCAGTTGGGCTCGGGACAGCTCTGGGGCCAACGTCCTGACTTTC
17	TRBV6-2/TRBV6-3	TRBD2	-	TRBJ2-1	CASSFNYLAGVHNEQFF	TGTGCCAGCAGCTTCAATTACCTAGCGGGAGTTCATAATGAGCAGTTCTTC
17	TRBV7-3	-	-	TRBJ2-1	CASSLRGGGDSYNEQFF	TGTGCCAGCAGCTTAAGGGGTGGGGGCGACTCCTACAATGAGCAGTTCTTC
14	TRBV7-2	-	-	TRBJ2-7	CASSSGLTQYEQYF	TGTGCCAGCAGCTCGGGACTGACCCAATACGAGCAGTACTTC
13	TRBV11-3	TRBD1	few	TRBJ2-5	CASSPRDRGAQYF	TGTGCCAGCAGCCCCAGGGACAGGGGGGCCCAGTACTTC
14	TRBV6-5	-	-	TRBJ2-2	CASKLSGYTGELFF	TGTGCCAGCAAACTAAGCGGGTACACCGGGGAGCTGTTTTTT
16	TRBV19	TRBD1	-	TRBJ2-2	CASSGPGRQGAGELFF	TGTGCCAGTAGTGGCCCCGGGAGACAGGGGGCCGGGGAGCTGTTTTTT
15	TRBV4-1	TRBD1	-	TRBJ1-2	CASSQDPGQGYGYTF	TGCGCCAGCAGCCAAGATCCGGGACAGGGCTATGGCTACACCTTC
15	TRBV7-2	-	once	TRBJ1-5	CASSLGGGLGQPQHF	TGTGCCAGCAGCTTGGGAGGGGGACTAGGGCAGCCCCAGCATTTT
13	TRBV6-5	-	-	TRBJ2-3	CASSYTGTDTQYF	TGTGCCAGCAGTTACACGGGCACAGATACGCAGTATTTT
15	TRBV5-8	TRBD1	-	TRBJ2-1	CASSWTGYGKGEQFF	TGTGCCAGCAGCTGGACAGGGTATGGTAAGGGGGAGCAGTTCTTC
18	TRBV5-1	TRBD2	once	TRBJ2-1	CASSIGTSGGGSYNEQFF	TGCGCCAGCAGCATAGGGACTAGCGGGGGTGGTTCCTACAATGAGCAGTTCTTC
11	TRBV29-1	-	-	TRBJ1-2	CSVDSPGGYTF	TGCAGCGTTGACAGCCCGGGGGGCTACACCTTC
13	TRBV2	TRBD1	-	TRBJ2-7	CASRTGQGPEQYF	TGTGCCAGCAGGACGGGACAGGGCCCCGAGCAGTACTTC
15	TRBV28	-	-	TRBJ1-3	CASSVAVTYGNTIYF	TGTGCCAGCAGCGTGGCGGTAACCTATGGAAACACCATATATTTT
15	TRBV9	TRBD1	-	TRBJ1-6	CASSVEGQGYSPLHF	TGTGCCAGCAGCGTAGAGGGACAGGGGTATTCACCCCTCCACTTT
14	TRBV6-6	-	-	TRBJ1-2	CASTSGPAGYGYTF	TGTGCCAGCACCTCGGGGCCGGCGGGGTATGGCTACACCTTC
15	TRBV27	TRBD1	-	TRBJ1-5	CASRPDRVSNQPQHF	TGTGCCAGCAGACCAGACAGGGTAAGCAATCAGCCCCAGCATTTT
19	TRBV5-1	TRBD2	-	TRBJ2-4	CASSLGLAGGAVAKNIQYF	TGCGCCAGCAGTCTTGGACTAGCGGGTGGGGCGGTAGCCAAAAACATTCAGTACTTC
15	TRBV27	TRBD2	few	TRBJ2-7	CASSFLGLDSDEQYF	TGTGCCAGCAGTTTTCTCGGACTAGATTCTGACGAGCAGTACTTC
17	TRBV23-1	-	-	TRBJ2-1	CASSQWGHLPSYNEQFF	TGCGCCAGCAGTCAATGGGGACACTTACCCTCCTACAATGAGCAGTTCTTC
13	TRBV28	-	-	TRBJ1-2	CASSLLNGYGYTF	TGTGCCAGCAGTTTATTGAACGGCTATGGCTACACCTTC
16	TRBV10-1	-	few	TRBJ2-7	CASSEEGRQPFYEQYF	TGCGCCAGCAGTGAAGAGGGTCGGCAGCCCTTTTACGAGCAGTACTTC
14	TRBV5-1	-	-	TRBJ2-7	CASSLGQEVGEQYF	TGCGCCAGCAGCTTGGGACAGGAGGTGGGCGAGCAGTACTTC
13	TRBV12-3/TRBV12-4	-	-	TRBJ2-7	CASSQTEQRGQYF	TGTGCCAGCAGCCAGACGGAGCAGCGAGGGCAGTACTTC